Below, 29 T cell receptor beta chains from the same sample are listed, as sequenced in a study of CD8 T cells in Susac syndrome. Random hexamers were used to reverse transcribe an amount of about 0.45 to 1 ug RNA. TCRdb redid the calling of the immunoSEQ multiplex PCR reads with MiXCR, one entry per CDR3 protein. The repertoire holds 130,000 or so distinct CDR3 sequences, with about 95% as singletons. The sample taken for sequencing was CD8+ T cells from PBMCs. The receptors derive from a human donor with Susac syndrome.

CDR3 DNA: TGTGCCAGCAGCTCCCGGACTGGCAACAGCTACGAGCAGTACTTC. This translates into CASSSRTGNSYEQYF. The chain couples TRBV7-8 to TRBJ2-7, with D possibly TRBD2 on 5 matching bases. With 4 bases removed from V and 3 bases from J, the gap between germline ends came to 16 bases. CDR1 is SGHVS, CDR2 FQNEAQ, per germline. The CDR3 is made up of 15 amino acids.

DNA for the CDR3: TGCAGTGCTAGAAAACCGGGACTAGACTTCAATGAGCAGTTCTTC. Amino acids: CSARKPGLDFNEQFF. The chain is built from TRBV20-1 and TRBJ2-1; 8 nucleotides align to TRBD2. The ends lost 2 bases at V and 6 bases at J; junction bases unmatched: 9. CDR3 length: 15 residues. Germline CDR1 DFQATT, CDR2 SNEGSKA (reference sequence).

This chain connects TRBV11-2 to TRBJ1-1; no clear D gene. CDR1 and CDR2 from the germline V gene are SGHAT and FQNNGV. The CDR3 contains 15 residues. V gave up 9 bases and J gave up 6 bases, with 23 bases separating them. CDR3 nucleotide sequence: TGTGCCAGTACCCCAAGGGTTGTAGGGATCCCTGAAGCTTTCTTT. Translation gives CASTPRVVGIPEAFF.

The chain uses TRBV7-6 and TRBJ2-3; D is possibly TRBD1 or TRBD2 (5 bases each). The CDR3 has 14 amino acids. Trimming took off 4 bases at V and 3 bases at J, with 11 bases between the two ends. Germline V CDR1 and CDR2: SGHVS, FNYEAQ. CDR3 in amino acids: CASSSGATTDTQYF. CDR3 bases: TGTGCCAGCAGCTCCGGGGCGACTACAGATACGCAGTATTTT. Based on the CDR3 plus reference TRBV7-6 and TRBJ2-3, the full variable domain is GAGVSQSPRYKVTKRGQDVALRCDPISGHVSLYWYRQALGQGPEFLTYFNYEAQQDKSGLPNDRFSAERPEGSISTLTIQRTEQRDSAMYRCASSSGATTDTQYFGPGTRLTVL.

CDR3 sequence reads: CATSDLYGYTF. Here the CDR3 DNA reads TGTGCCACCAGTGACCTCTATGGCTACACCTTC. This chain uses TRBV24-1 with TRBJ1-2; D call uncertain. Germline loops: CDR1 KGHDR, CDR2 SFDVKD. The CDR3 runs to 11 residues. V lost 4 bases and J 4 bases, leaving 3 bases between the germline ends.

The chain has TRBV27 and TRBJ1-6, with a tentative D call TRBD1 (5 bases). This CDR3 region has 14 residues. Trimming removed 3 bases at V and 6 bases at J, with 9 bases between. Germline CDR1 MNHEY, CDR2 SMNVEV (reference sequence). CDR3 region: CASSFQGSNSPLHF. The CDR3, as DNA: TGTGCCAGCAGTTTTCAGGGCAGTAATTCACCCCTCCACTTT.

The chain carries TRBV20-1 and TRBJ2-7; 9 bases align to TRBD1. Losses at the gene ends were 5 bases for V and 6 bases for J; bases not matched to a gene: 8. CDR3 size: 13 residues. Looked up from germline, CDR1 is DFQATT and CDR2 is SNEGSKA (reference sequence). This chain's CDR3 is CSAPGQGTSEQYF. The CDR3, as DNA: TGCAGTGCTCCGGGACAGGGAACATCCGAGCAGTACTTC.

The rearrangement joins TRBV19 to TRBJ1-1, with a weak D call TRBD1 (6 bases). Between the trimmed V and J ends, which lost 9 bases and 4 bases, there was a span of 9 bases. CDR3 length equals 11 residues. The germline V gene encodes CDR1 LNHDA and CDR2 SQIVND (reference sequence). CDR3 nucleotide sequence: TGTGCCAGCGGGGGCGGCACTGAAGCTTTCTTT. It specifies CASGGGTEAFF.

The chain carries TRBV7-6 and TRBJ2-7, with D perhaps matching TRBD1 (6 bases). With 1 base removed from V and 4 bases from J, the gap between germline ends came to 11 bases. The CDR3 spans 14 residues. Per germline, CDR1 SGHVS and CDR2 FNYEAQ. The CDR3: CASSLGTENYEQYF. As DNA, the CDR3 is TGTGCCAGCAGCTTAGGGACAGAGAATTACGAGCAGTACTTC.

The chain carries TRBV15 and TRBJ2-7; D may match TRBD1 or TRBD2 (5 bases each). Trimming removed 3 bases from V and 2 bases from J, with 11 bases in between. Germline CDR1 is LNHNV and CDR2 is YYDKDF (reference sequence). This CDR3 is built from 14 residues. CDR3 residues: CATSRPRDPYEQYF. The DNA for the CDR3 is TGTGCCACCAGCAGGCCCCGGGACCCCTACGAGCAGTACTTC.

This chain links TRBV3-1 with TRBJ2-1, with D perhaps TRBD1 (6 bases). The CDR3 runs to 15 residues. Trimming took 0 bases from V and 5 from J, leaving 11 bases between them. CDR1 and CDR2 from the germline V gene are LGHDT and YNNKEL (reference sequence). The CDR3 sequence: CASSQDWTADNEQFF. The CDR3, as DNA: TGTGCCAGCAGCCAAGATTGGACAGCTGACAATGAGCAGTTCTTC.

The chain links TRBV4-1 to TRBJ2-1, with 8 bases lining up with TRBD1. The J segment lost 4 bases and the V segment lost 0 bases, leaving 8 bases of the junction unmatched. Germline V gene lookup returns CDR1 MGHRA and CDR2 YSYEKL. This CDR3 is built from 17 residues. In nucleotides, the CDR3 is TGCGCCAGCAGCCAAGATCCCCCCGGGACAGGATACAATGAGCAGTTCTTC. Its protein is CASSQDPPGTGYNEQFF.

V usage is TRBV4-2 and J usage is TRBJ2-5; D possibly matches TRBD1 or TRBD2 (5 bases each). CDR1 and CDR2 from the germline V gene are LGHNA and YNFKEQ. Trimming removed 0 bases from V and 5 bases from J, with 7 bases in between. The CDR3 extends over 13 amino acids. CDR3 DNA: TGTGCCAGCAGCCAAGAAGGGGAGGAGACCCAGTACTTC. This codes for CASSQEGEETQYF.

The chain recombines TRBV20-1 with TRBJ2-7; D is unresolved. This CDR3 region has 15 residues. Germline-derived CDR1 and CDR2 are DFQATT and SNEGSKA (reference sequence). The germline V and J ends were trimmed by 0 bases and 3 bases, with 15 bases remaining between them. The CDR3 is CSARDHEEANYEQYF. The CDR3 bases are TGCAGTGCTAGAGATCATGAGGAAGCGAACTACGAGCAGTACTTC.

The chain carries TRBV20-1 and TRBJ1-2; unclear D gene. Between the trimmed V and J ends, which lost 0 bases and 5 bases, there was a span of 16 bases. CDR1 is DFQATT, CDR2 SNEGSKA, per germline (reference sequence). CDR3 length: 15 amino acids. The CDR3 region is CSARDLLSDPYGYTF. CDR3 bases: TGCAGTGCTAGAGATCTTTTATCGGACCCTTATGGCTACACCTTC.

V usage is TRBV3-1 and J usage is TRBJ1-1, with 7 bases fitting TRBD1. V gave up 5 bases and J gave up 3 bases; unmatched junction bases: 9. The CDR3 is 15 amino acids. The germline gives CDR1 LGHDT, CDR2 YNNKEL (reference sequence). This chain's CDR3 is CASSKVTGVDTEAFF. The CDR3 bases are TGTGCCAGCAGCAAAGTCACAGGGGTAGACACTGAAGCTTTCTTT. The full variable domain, completed using reference TRBV3-1 and TRBJ1-1, is DTAVSQTPKYLVTQMGNDKSIKCEQNLGHDTMYWYKQDSKKFLKIMFSYNNKELIINETVPNRFSPKSPDKAHLNLHINSLELGDSAVYFCASSKVTGVDTEAFFGQGTRLTVV.

The V gene is TRBV20-1, the J gene TRBJ1-3; no reliable D call. In germline, CDR1 is DFQATT, CDR2 SNEGSKA (reference sequence). V lost 5 bases and J 4 bases, leaving 15 bases between the germline ends. The CDR3 is made up of 14 amino acids. The CDR3 DNA reads TGCAGTGCTGGGTCTCTGGGTGAAGGAAACACCATATATTTT. Its protein product is CSAGSLGEGNTIYF.

The chain joins TRBV20-1 to TRBJ2-2, with 8 nucleotides matching TRBD2. V dropped 1 base and J dropped 6; count of bases not matched to a gene: 10. The CDR3 has 16 amino acids. Germline CDR1 and CDR2: DFQATT and SNEGSKA (reference sequence). CDR3 amino acids: CSARGASGGSPGELFF. The CDR3 coding sequence is TGCAGTGCTAGAGGGGCTTCGGGGGGGTCCCCCGGGGAGCTGTTTTTT.

The chain carries TRBV29-1 and TRBJ1-1; D uncertain. The CDR3 runs to 11 residues. V shed 4 bases and J shed 1 base, with 4 bases lying between them. In germline, CDR1 is SQVTM, CDR2 ANQGSEA. CDR3 sequence (DNA): TGCAGCGTTGGTGAGAACACTGAAGCTTTCTTT. Translated: CSVGENTEAFF.

CDR3 DNA sequence: TGTGCCAGCAGCCAAGAGAATAGCGGGGCGTACTACGAGCAGTACTTC. This codes for CASSQENSGAYYEQYF. This chain joins TRBV4-2 and TRBJ2-7, with 8 bases that match TRBD2. The CDR3 is 16 residues long. Germline assignment: CDR1 LGHNA and CDR2 YNFKEQ. V lost 0 bases, J lost 3 bases, and 7 bases stayed unmatched.

The chain couples TRBV19 to TRBJ2-2; 8 positions agree with TRBD1. The germline V gene encodes CDR1 LNHDA and CDR2 SQIVND (reference sequence). The CDR3 sequence is 14 residues long. V trimming: 5 bases; J trimming: 4 bases; junction bases outside the gene matches: 3. The CDR3 region has the DNA TGTGCCAGTAGTTCAGGGGGCGCCACCGGGGAGCTGTTTTTT. Translated: CASSSGGATGELFF.

J is TRBJ2-5 and V is TRBV14, with D maybe TRBD2 (6 bases). Trimming removed 0 bases at V and 5 bases at J, with 13 bases between. The CDR3 runs to 15 residues. The germline V gene encodes CDR1 SGHDN and CDR2 FVKESK. The CDR3 bases are TGTGCCAGCAGCCAAGACCTGGGAGGAGGGGAGACCCAGTACTTC. Its protein is CASSQDLGGGETQYF. The whole variable domain, filled in from reference TRBV14 and TRBJ2-5, reads EAGVTQFPSHSVIEKGQTVTLRCDPISGHDNLYWYRRVMGKEIKFLLHFVKESKQDESGMPNNRFLAERTGGTYSTLKVQPAELEDSGVYFCASSQDLGGGETQYFGPGTRLLVL.

The V gene is TRBV9, the J gene TRBJ2-1; the D gene is possibly TRBD2 (5 bases). Germline V gene sequence: CDR1 SGDLS, CDR2 YYNGEE. Trimming took 1 base from V and 5 from J, leaving 10 bases between them. This CDR3 comprises 14 residues. Here the CDR3 reads CASSVRGQHNEQFF. CDR3 sequence (DNA): TGTGCCAGCAGCGTAAGAGGGCAGCACAATGAGCAGTTCTTC.

V gene TRBV6-2 or TRBV6-3 combines with J gene TRBJ1-5; D unclear. This CDR3 region has 13 residues. Trimming shortened V by 2 bases and J by 6 bases, and 8 bases separated the two germline ends. Germline-derived CDR1 and CDR2 are MNHEY and SVGEGT. CDR3 nucleotide sequence: TGTGCCAGCAGTTACGATCTGGTTCAGCCCCAGCATTTT. It encodes CASSYDLVQPQHF.

The chain links TRBV3-1 to TRBJ2-6, with 14 bases aligning to TRBD2. The J segment lost 4 bases and the V segment lost 4 bases, leaving 9 bases of the junction unmatched. Germline CDR1 LGHDT, CDR2 YNNKEL (reference sequence). This CDR3 is 19 amino acids long. The CDR3 DNA sequence: TGTGCCAGCAGCCGACGACTAGCGGGGGGGCCGTCGGGGGCCAACGTCCTGACTTTC. It translates to CASSRRLAGGPSGANVLTF.

This rearrangement joins TRBV12-3 or TRBV12-4 to TRBJ2-3; 10 bases line up with TRBD2. This CDR3 contains 16 residues. V dropped 4 bases and J dropped 7; count of bases not matched to a gene: 11. CDR3 nucleotides: TGTGCCAGCAGTTCGGGTTTAGCGGGGGGCACGTATACGCAGTATTTT. Its translation: CASSSGLAGGTYTQYF.

The chain links TRBV14 to TRBJ2-1, with D unclear. V was pared by 1 base and J by 12 bases, with 13 bases between. This CDR3 comprises 13 residues. Looked up from germline, CDR1 is SGHDN and CDR2 is FVKESK. The CDR3 DNA reads as TGTGCCAGCAGCCAAGCGGCGACATCGGGGCAGTTCTTC. Translated: CASSQAATSGQFF. The full variable domain, rest sourced from reference TRBV14 and TRBJ2-1, is EAGVTQFPSHSVIEKGQTVTLRCDPISGHDNLYWYRRVMGKEIKFLLHFVKESKQDESGMPNNRFLAERTGGTYSTLKVQPAELEDSGVYFCASSQAATSGQFFGPGTRLTVL.

This clonotype was seen only once. CDR3 sequence: CASSLLAGGHETQYF. The CDR3 DNA follows: TGTGCCAGCAGCTTACTAGCGGGGGGGCATGAGACCCAGTACTTC. The chain uses TRBV5-4 and TRBJ2-5, with 13 nucleotides matching TRBD2. The CDR3 extends over 15 amino acids. After removal of 2 bases from V and 5 bases from J, the junction contained 3 bases not matched to a gene. CDR1 is SGHNT, CDR2 YYREEE, per germline (reference sequence).

The chain employs TRBV6-5 and TRBJ2-7; D may be TRBD1 (6 bases). Germline V gives CDR1 MNHEY, CDR2 SVGAGI. The CDR3 is 16 amino acids. Trimming took off 4 bases at V and 3 bases at J, with 19 bases between the two ends. CDR3 sequence reads: CASSSGTQIQNYEQYF. In DNA, the CDR3 is TGTGCCAGCAGTTCCGGGACACAGATTCAGAACTACGAGCAGTACTTC.